This T cell receptor beta chain is from a study of graft-versus-host responses after intestinal transplantation. Study summary: Multivisceral, liver-intestinal, or isolated intestinal transplants were received by the recipients. All recipients were given anti-thymocyte globulin induction, and tacrolimus and steroids were then administered for roughly three years.

Findings of the study overall: Allografts carried high graft-versus-host to host-versus-graft clonal ratios in patients having graft-donor T cell macrochimerism.

Assay: immunoSEQ multiplex PCR; the TCRdb copy retains only in-frame clones and omits some. The sample consists of approximately 99,000 clones, about nine tenths of them appearing once. Germline lookup yields CDR1 SGHKS and CDR2 YYEKEE (reference sequence). The CDR3 covers 17 residues. Trimming took off 3 bases at V and 5 bases at J, with 18 bases between the two ends. About this clone: The target antigen is unknown.

Sequencing was performed on unstimulated CD4+ T cells sorted from spleen or lymph node cells, taken before transplant. This sequence originates from a human donor who was the organ donor for an intestinal transplant. The chain couples TRBV5-5 to TRBJ1-6; TRBD1 might be the D (5 bases). The CDR3 DNA follows: TGTGCCAGCAGCTCATTATCCCGGACGGGGGATAATTCACCCCTCCACTTT. Translating gives CASSSLSRTGDNSPLHF.